The T cell receptor beta chain described here comes from a study of CD8 T cells in ankylosing spondylitis. Quantitative 5'-RACE with molecular barcodes was used to make the TCR beta libraries. A single record per CDR3 protein comes from TCRdb applying MiXCR to the 5' RACE reads. The table includes roughly 370,000 distinct CDR3 sequences, about 20% detected once. Study findings and constraints: In ankylosing spondylitis patients, matched synovial fluid reportedly showed significant enrichment of disease-linked clones. Ankylosing spondylitis blood appeared to carry a characteristic TCR beta motif of several highly homologous variants. Relatively rare in peripheral blood, disease-linked clones were also CD8+.

This clonotype has just a few counts. Its antigen remains unknown. The source of this sequence is a male donor with ankylosing spondylitis. Sequencing input: blood, either unsorted or a sorted T cell fraction (not recorded which).

The CDR3 is CASTQGSNQPQHF. CDR3 sequence (DNA): TGTGCCAGCACCCAGGGATCAAATCAGCCCCAGCATTTT. This sequence joins TRBV2 and TRBJ1-5; tentatively, D is TRBD1 (5 bases). The V and J ends lost 7 bases and 4 bases respectively, with 11 bases between them. The CDR3 spans 13 residues. CDR1 is SNHLY and CDR2 is FYNNEI in the germline V gene.